This section outlines one T cell receptor beta chain sequence together with its context. This sample was taken from a study of technical replicates of blood from several donors. There are 15 residues in the CDR3. Trimming took 0 bases from V and 4 from J; bases not matched to a gene: 4. Germline lookup yields CDR1 SGHAT and CDR2 FQNNGV. Here immunoSEQ multiplex PCR was the method, and the copy in TCRdb shows in-frame clones only, minus some. The data contain 65,000 to 80,000 clones, about 93% of them singletons. The gene calls are TRBV11-2 and TRBJ2-5, with 8 nucleotides matching TRBD2. The TCR originated in a human donor in good health. Sequenced material: T cells isolated from PBMCs. DNA for the CDR3: TGTGCCAGCAGCTTAGACGGGAGGGCTTTAGAGACCCAGTACTTC. Its protein is CASSLDGRALETQYF.